The 13 T cell receptor beta chains presented below share a single source sample, sequenced in a study of blood T cell repertoires in COVID-19. Some clones are missing from TCRdb's copy, which holds only in-frame ones; the method was immunoSEQ multiplex PCR. The table has about 330,000 clones, roughly 90% seen once. Sequencing input: peripheral blood. Every receptor here comes from a woman aged 45-65 years with active or convalescent COVID-19.

This clone was observed once. This chain joins TRBV7-2 and TRBJ2-4; perhaps TRBD1 as D (6 bases). CDR3 length: 15 amino acids. V lost 3 bases and J 1 base, leaving 10 bases between the germline ends. CDR1 is SGHTA, CDR2 FQGNSA, per germline. The CDR3 here is CASSFDRPAKNIQYF. CDR3 DNA sequence: TGTGCCAGCAGCTTCGACAGGCCCGCCAAAAACATTCAGTACTTC.

V and J are TRBV7-3 and TRBJ2-5, with D possibly matching TRBD1 (6 bases). The V end lost 2 bases, the J end lost 5 bases, and 9 bases lay between the germline ends. The CDR3 is 13 residues long. Germline CDR1 SGHTA, CDR2 FQGTGA. The CDR3 DNA follows: TGTGCCAGCAGCTTAGGGGGCCGGGAGACCCAGTACTTC. It is translated as CASSLGGRETQYF.

The chain couples TRBV5-4 to TRBJ2-5, with D possibly matching TRBD1 (6 bases). Trimming removed 2 bases from V and 1 base from J, with 15 bases in between. CDR1 is SGHNT and CDR2 is YYREEE in the germline V gene (reference sequence). The CDR3 consists of 16 residues. The CDR3 sequence is CASSLDTGTGQETQYF. The CDR3 DNA follows: TGTGCCAGCAGCTTAGATACAGGGACGGGCCAAGAGACCCAGTACTTC.

The chain joins TRBV20-1 to TRBJ2-2, with TRBD2 identical over 10 bases. CDR3 size: 18 residues. Germline V gives CDR1 DFQATT, CDR2 SNEGSKA (reference sequence). Trimming at V came to 4 bases and at J to 3 bases, leaving 14 bases not matched to a gene. In DNA form, the CDR3 reads TGCAGTGCTACTGATGAGTGGGGAGCGGGAGGGTACACCGGGGAGCTGTTTTTT. Amino acid sequence: CSATDEWGAGGYTGELFF.

The chain carries TRBV7-2 and TRBJ1-2; perhaps TRBD1 as D (5 bases). From germline, CDR1 is SGHTA and CDR2 FQGNSA. CDR3 length: 13 amino acids. V dropped 1 base and J dropped 8 bases, with 11 bases sitting between them. The chain's CDR3 is CASSLGGSRGYTF. CDR3 DNA sequence: TGTGCCAGCAGCTTAGGGGGCTCCCGGGGCTACACCTTC. Based on the CDR3 plus reference TRBV7-2 and TRBJ1-2, the full variable domain is GAGVSQSPSNKVTEKGKDVELRCDPISGHTALYWYRQSLGQGLEFLIYFQGNSAPDKSGLPSDRFSAERTGGSVSTLTIQRTQQEDSAVYLCASSLGGSRGYTFGSGTRLTVV.

The rearrangement links TRBV19 to TRBJ1-1; TRBD1 might be the D (6 bases). The ends were cut back, 7 bases at V and 3 bases at J, with 12 bases in the middle. The CDR3 has 13 residues. Germline-derived CDR1 and CDR2 are LNHDA and SQIVND (reference sequence). The DNA for the CDR3 is TGTGCCAGTATGCCAGGGGTCCACACTGAAGCTTTCTTT. Its protein product is CASMPGVHTEAFF.

The chain combines TRBV27 with TRBJ1-1; 7 positions agree with TRBD1. Germline CDR1 and CDR2: MNHEY and SMNVEV (reference sequence). V dropped 5 bases and J dropped 0; count of bases not matched to a gene: 6. This CDR3 has 15 residues. CDR3 DNA sequence: TGTGCCAGCAGTCCCCTGGGACAGATGAACACTGAAGCTTTCTTT. Amino acids: CASSPLGQMNTEAFF.

The chain combines TRBV7-9 with TRBJ2-3; the match to TRBD1 covers 7 bases. CDR1 is SEHNR, CDR2 FQNEAQ, per germline (reference sequence). The CDR3 extends over 14 amino acids. The V and J ends lost 6 bases and 5 bases, in that order; junction bases with no gene match: 8. The CDR3 loop reads CASSFGTAGDTQYF. CDR3 nucleotide sequence: TGTGCCAGCAGTTTCGGGACAGCCGGAGATACGCAGTATTTT.

The chain has TRBV6-1 and TRBJ1-5; D is possibly TRBD1 (6 bases). Germline V gene sequence: CDR1 MNHNS, CDR2 SASEGT. The CDR3 length is 16 residues. The ends were cut back, 4 bases at V and 4 bases at J, with 17 bases in the middle. The CDR3 coding sequence is TGTGCCAGCAGTGTCAGGGGACTACCGAGTAATCAGCCCCAGCATTTT. As protein: CASSVRGLPSNQPQHF.

This clone was counted only a few times. The chain has TRBV27 and TRBJ2-7, with D possibly TRBD2 on 5 matching bases. Looked up from germline, CDR1 is MNHEY and CDR2 is SMNVEV (reference sequence). This CDR3 region has 15 residues. V dropped 4 bases and J dropped 2 bases, with 15 bases sitting between them. The chain's CDR3 is CASSSPRELTYEQYF. DNA of the CDR3: TGTGCCAGCAGTTCACCCCGGGAATTGACCTACGAGCAGTACTTC.

V and J are TRBV29-1 and TRBJ1-2; TRBD1 might be the D (6 bases). The CDR3 is made up of 14 amino acids. The germline CDR1 and CDR2 sequences are SQVTM and ANQGSEA. Trimming cost V 4 bases and J 3 bases, with 15 bases left between them. The CDR3 loop reads CSVGGGGHYYGYTF. CDR3 in DNA: TGCAGCGTTGGGGGCGGGGGCCATTACTATGGCTACACCTTC.

The CDR3 loop is CASTPDMRNTGELFF. In DNA, the CDR3 is TGTGCCAGCACCCCGGACATGAGAAACACCGGGGAGCTGTTTTTT. The V call is TRBV3-1 (or the pseudogene TRBV3-2), the J call TRBJ2-2, with D possibly matching TRBD1 (5 bases). The CDR3 runs 15 residues. Germline-derived CDR1 and CDR2 are LGHDT and YNNKEL (reference sequence). Trimming stripped 7 bases from V and 2 bases from J, with 14 bases between.

This rearrangement joins TRBV24-1 to TRBJ2-7, with TRBD2 matching over 7 bases. This CDR3 has 13 residues. Germline V CDR1 and CDR2: KGHDR, SFDVKD. After removal of 4 bases from V and 5 bases from J, the junction contained 4 bases not matched to a gene. CDR3 region: CATSDGGLDEQYF. The DNA of the CDR3 is TGTGCCACCAGTGACGGGGGGTTGGACGAGCAGTACTTC.